This TCR beta chain was captured by sequencing in a study of response to subunit inactivated influenza vaccine. Whole-study results and caveats: That few new T cells are recruited by each seasonal influenza vaccination was the authors' suggestion.

TCRdb recomputed calls from the RT-PCR reads with MiXCR, one row per CDR3 protein. The data show about 500,000 distinct CDR3 sequences, with under 15% seen just once and around 12% held by the top ten. This clonotype was found a few times. Its antigen is unidentified. The ends lost 5 bases at V and 4 bases at J; junction bases unmatched: 10. The CDR3 is 15 amino acids. The chain uses TRBV12-3 or TRBV12-4 and TRBJ1-1, with TRBD1 identical over 7 bases. The source was PBMCs from blood, collected more than 35 days after vaccination. This clonotype originated in a man over 45 who received an inactivated influenza vaccine. This CDR3 reads CASSPTGRRGTEAFF. The CDR3 DNA is TGTGCCAGCAGTCCGACAGGGCGGCGGGGCACTGAAGCTTTCTTT.